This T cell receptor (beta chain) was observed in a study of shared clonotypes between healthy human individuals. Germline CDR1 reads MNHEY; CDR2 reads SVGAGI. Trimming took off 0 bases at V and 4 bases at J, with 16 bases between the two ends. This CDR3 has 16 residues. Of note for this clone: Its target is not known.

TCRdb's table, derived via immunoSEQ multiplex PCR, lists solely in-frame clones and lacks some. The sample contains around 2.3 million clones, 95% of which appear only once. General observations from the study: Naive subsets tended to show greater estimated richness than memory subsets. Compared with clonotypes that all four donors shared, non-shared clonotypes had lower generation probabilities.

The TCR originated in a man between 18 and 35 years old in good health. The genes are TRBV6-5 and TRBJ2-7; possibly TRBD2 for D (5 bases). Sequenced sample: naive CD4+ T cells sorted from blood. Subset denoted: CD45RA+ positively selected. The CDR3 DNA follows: TGTGCCAGCAGTTACTCGGCTCTGCGGGCCTTTTACGAGCAGTACTTC. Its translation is CASSYSALRAFYEQYF.